Presented here are 27 T cell receptor beta chains from one specimen sequenced in a study of identifying expanded T cells in peripheral blood. Profiling relied on immunoSEQ multiplex PCR, and the TCRdb table lists in-frame clones only, not all of them. Here the sample spans tens of thousands of clones, about four fifths being singletons. The sample was blood. The receptors originated from a person aged 18 to 75 in good health.

The chain employs TRBV9 and TRBJ1-4, with unresolved D. V dropped 0 bases and J dropped 7 bases, with 4 bases sitting between them. The germline V gene has CDR1 SGDLS and CDR2 YYNGEE. The CDR3 totals 12 residues. CDR3 protein: CASSVDGEKLFF. Written as DNA, the CDR3 is TGTGCCAGCAGCGTAGACGGTGAAAAACTGTTTTTT.

The chain couples TRBV29-1 to TRBJ2-2; D perhaps matches TRBD2 (6 bases). Trimming took off 7 bases at V and 5 bases at J, with 11 bases between the two ends. Germline loops: CDR1 SQVTM, CDR2 ANQGSEA. The CDR3 extends over 12 amino acids. The CDR3 nucleotides are TGCAGCGGGGACTCTGCAACCGGGGAGCTGTTTTTT. Translating it yields CSGDSATGELFF.

V and J are TRBV7-9 and TRBJ1-4, with a possible D match to TRBD1 (6 bases). Germline lookup yields CDR1 SEHNR and CDR2 FQNEAQ (reference sequence). The CDR3 spans 15 residues. V dropped 5 bases and J dropped 0 bases, with 10 bases sitting between them. CDR3 sequence (DNA): TGTGCCAGCAGCACACGACAGGCAACTAATGAAAAACTGTTTTTT. Amino acid sequence: CASSTRQATNEKLFF.

The rearrangement links TRBV5-1 to TRBJ2-7, with D perhaps matching TRBD2 (6 bases). Germline CDR1 is SGHRS and CDR2 is YFSETQ. This CDR3 spans 15 amino acids. The V end was cut by 0 bases, the J end by 0 bases, with 10 bases between. CDR3 loop: CASSLEPAGSYEQYF. The CDR3, as DNA: TGCGCCAGCAGCTTGGAACCAGCGGGCTCCTACGAGCAGTACTTC.

DNA for the CDR3: TGTGCCAGCAGCTTAGGGCCTGGCTACACCTTC. This encodes CASSLGPGYTF. This rearrangement joins TRBV7-2 to TRBJ1-2; no clear D. Germline CDR1 SGHTA, CDR2 FQGNSA. CDR3 size: 11 residues. Trimming left V 1 base short and J 7 bases short, with 4 bases between.

The V call is TRBV27, the J call TRBJ1-2; 12 bases are shared with TRBD1. The junction had 2 bases not matched to a gene; V was cut back by 2 bases and J by 4 bases. The germline CDR1 and CDR2 sequences are MNHEY and SMNVEV (reference sequence). The CDR3 contains 15 residues. The chain's CDR3 is CASSLGTGGVYGYTF. CDR3 in DNA: TGTGCCAGCAGTTTAGGGACAGGGGGCGTCTATGGCTACACCTTC.

The chain combines TRBV20-1 with TRBJ1-1; no clear D gene. V was clipped by 6 bases and J by 4 bases, with 9 bases between them. CDR3 length: 11 amino acids. The germline gives CDR1 DFQATT, CDR2 SNEGSKA (reference sequence). The DNA for the CDR3 is TGCAGTGCCGCTGACGGCACTGAAGCTTTCTTT. Its protein is CSAADGTEAFF.

The chain employs TRBV6-1 and TRBJ2-4; D unclear. The CDR3 has 13 amino acids. V dropped 10 bases and J dropped 0 bases, with 10 bases sitting between them. Germline assignment: CDR1 MNHNS and CDR2 SASEGT. CDR3 amino acids: CAILDGAKNIQYF. CDR3 DNA sequence: TGTGCCATCCTGGACGGAGCCAAAAACATTCAGTACTTC.

V is TRBV4-1 and J is TRBJ1-1; 10 bases align to TRBD1. V shed 1 base and J 4 bases; nucleotides not matched to a gene: 3. This CDR3 has 15 residues. From germline, CDR1 is MGHRA and CDR2 YSYEKL. CDR3 region: CASSQGTGGTTEAFF. CDR3 DNA: TGCGCCAGCAGCCAAGGGACAGGGGGGACCACTGAAGCTTTCTTT.

The J gene is TRBJ1-3, the V gene TRBV5-1; D is ambiguous. This CDR3 spans 14 amino acids. Germline V gene lookup returns CDR1 SGHRS and CDR2 YFSETQ. Trimming stripped 0 bases from V and 1 base from J, with 5 bases between. The CDR3 reads CASSLDLSGNTIYF. The CDR3 DNA follows: TGCGCCAGCAGCTTGGACCTATCTGGAAACACCATATATTTT.

The V call is TRBV11-2, the J call TRBJ2-7, with TRBD1 as a possible D gene (5 bases). Germline CDR1 reads SGHAT; CDR2 reads FQNNGV. This CDR3 has 13 amino acids. The V end was cut by 5 bases, the J end by 12 bases, with 20 bases between. DNA for the CDR3: TGTGCCAGCAGCCCCTCCACCAGGGCAGAGGCGTACTTC. As protein: CASSPSTRAEAYF.

J is TRBJ2-4 and V is TRBV19; the match to TRBD2 covers 7 bases. J lost 0 bases, V lost 5 bases, and 10 bases had no gene match. The CDR3 is 17 amino acids. Germline CDR1 and CDR2: LNHDA and SQIVND (reference sequence). The CDR3 DNA is TGTGCCAGTAGTTCGAGGCCGGGGGGATTAGCCAAAAACATTCAGTACTTC. Its translation: CASSSRPGGLAKNIQYF.

V and J are TRBV14 and TRBJ2-5; D tentatively reads TRBD1 or TRBD2 (5 bases each). This CDR3 contains 15 residues. Germline assignment: CDR1 SGHDN and CDR2 FVKESK. The germline V and J ends were trimmed by 4 bases and 5 bases, with 17 bases remaining between them. CDR3 protein: CASSLADVWGETQYF. The CDR3 region has the DNA TGTGCCAGCAGCCTGGCCGACGTGTGGGGGGAGACCCAGTACTTC.

The V gene is TRBV27, the J gene TRBJ2-6; D is unclear. V was pared by 6 bases and J by 2 bases, with 2 bases between. The CDR3 loop spans 12 amino acids. CDR1 MNHEY and CDR2 SMNVEV come from the germline V gene (reference sequence). This CDR3 reads CASSPGANVLTF. Written as DNA, the CDR3 is TGTGCCAGCAGCCCTGGGGCCAACGTCCTGACTTTC.

This clone was found a few times. The rearrangement joins TRBV27 to TRBJ1-1, with D maybe TRBD1 (6 bases). V was cut by 6 bases and J by 4 bases, with 9 bases left in between. The CDR3 contains 12 residues. From germline, CDR1 is MNHEY and CDR2 SMNVEV (reference sequence). The CDR3 sequence is CASRGQSTEAFF. CDR3 nucleotide sequence: TGTGCCAGCAGAGGACAGTCCACTGAAGCTTTCTTT.

The V and J genes are TRBV11-3 and TRBJ2-3; perhaps TRBD2 as D (6 bases). The V end lost 5 bases, the J end lost 6 bases, and 21 bases lay between the germline ends. CDR3 length: 16 residues. The germline gives CDR1 SGHNT, CDR2 YENEEA. The CDR3 loop is CASSPGGAGIGDTQYF. The CDR3 nucleotides are TGTGCCAGCAGCCCCGGCGGGGCGGGAATTGGCGATACGCAGTATTTT.

The rearrangement joins TRBV12-5 to TRBJ2-7; D is perhaps TRBD1 or TRBD2 (5 bases each). The CDR3 is made up of 16 amino acids. The ends were cut back, 1 base at V and 3 bases at J, with 16 bases in the middle. Germline V lookup: CDR1 LGHNT, CDR2 FRNRAP. The chain's CDR3 is CASGLGGGAAIYEQYV. In DNA, the CDR3 is TGTGCTAGTGGTTTGGGTGGGGGAGCAGCAATCTACGAGCAGTACGTC.

This clone has only one observation. The genes are TRBV4-3 and TRBJ2-1; weak D call: TRBD1 (5 bases). CDR3 size: 14 residues. The V and J ends lost 0 bases and 6 bases respectively, with 9 bases between them. Germline CDR1 is LGHNA and CDR2 is YSLEER. In DNA, the CDR3 is TGCGCCAGCAGCCAAGATCTTGGGGCCAATGAGCAGTTCTTC. Translation: CASSQDLGANEQFF.

This sequence joins TRBV5-1 and TRBJ1-1; D may be TRBD1 (5 bases). CDR1 and CDR2 from the germline V gene are SGHRS and YFSETQ. V was trimmed by 0 bases and J by 1 base, leaving 19 bases between them. The CDR3 is made up of 18 amino acids. The CDR3 DNA sequence: TGCGCCAGCAGCTTGGGGAGTGGGTCAGGGAGACAGAACACTGAAGCTTTCTTT. As protein: CASSLGSGSGRQNTEAFF.

This clone was seen only once. The V call is TRBV25-1, the J call TRBJ1-1; 7 nucleotides match TRBD1. Trimming cost V 2 bases and J 5 bases; bases outside gene matches: 14. Per the germline V gene, CDR1 is MGHDK and CDR2 is SYGVNS. This CDR3 comprises 17 residues. The CDR3, as DNA: TGTGCCAGCAGTGAAGTAGTGGCAGGGGGTAGAGGGACTGAAGCTTTCTTT. As protein: CASSEVVAGGRGTEAFF.

V and J are TRBV5-1 and TRBJ2-5, with a possible D match to TRBD1 (6 bases). V was cut by 5 bases and J by 3 bases, with 14 bases left in between. Per germline, CDR1 SGHRS and CDR2 YFSETQ. The CDR3 is 14 amino acids. CDR3 in DNA: TGCGCCAGCAGGGCCGGGACAAGCAAAGAGACCCAGTACTTC. Translated: CASRAGTSKETQYF.

In this sample, this clone turned up many times. This chain uses TRBV19 with TRBJ1-2; no clear D. This CDR3 comprises 20 residues. The germline gives CDR1 LNHDA, CDR2 SQIVND (reference sequence). Between the trimmed V and J ends, which lost 6 bases and 0 bases, there was a span of 29 bases. CDR3 in amino acids: CASRMIHPGAGPKPNYGYTF. The CDR3 nucleotides are TGTGCCAGTAGAATGATACACCCGGGTGCAGGCCCAAAACCTAACTATGGCTACACCTTC.

The chain recombines TRBV30 with TRBJ1-1; TRBD1 is a possible D gene (6 bases). CDR1 is GTSNPN and CDR2 is SVGIG in the germline V gene (reference sequence). This CDR3 has 13 residues. V lost 8 bases and J lost 3, with 16 bases in between. For the CDR3, the DNA is TGTGCCAGCGCGGGGGGCGCTTACACTGAAGCTTTCTTT. As protein: CASAGGAYTEAFF.

The V and J genes are TRBV7-6 and TRBJ2-7; D remains unclear. With 2 bases removed from V and 2 bases from J, the gap between germline ends came to 7 bases. Germline V gene sequence: CDR1 SGHVS, CDR2 FNYEAQ. This CDR3 is 13 amino acids long. The CDR3 protein is CASSLSGAYEQYF. For the CDR3, the DNA is TGTGCCAGCAGCTTATCTGGGGCCTACGAGCAGTACTTC.

CDR3: CASSKSENTGELFF. The CDR3 bases are TGTGCCAGCAGCAAGAGCGAGAACACCGGGGAGCTGTTTTTT. J is TRBJ2-2 and V is TRBV7-9; no clear D. Trimming removed 5 bases at V and 1 base at J, with 8 bases between. The CDR3 has 14 amino acids. Germline V gene lookup returns CDR1 SEHNR and CDR2 FQNEAQ (reference sequence).

The rearrangement links TRBV5-1 to TRBJ1-2, with TRBD1 matching over 8 bases. This CDR3 region has 13 residues. The junction had 5 bases not matched to a gene; V was cut back by 4 bases and J by 6 bases. Germline V gene data show CDR1 as SGHRS and CDR2 as YFSETQ. Here the CDR3 reads CASSPDRGHGYTF. CDR3 bases: TGCGCCAGCAGCCCAGACAGGGGCCATGGCTACACCTTC.

V usage is TRBV28 and J usage is TRBJ1-2, with a weak D call TRBD1 (6 bases). The V end was cut by 5 bases, the J end by 2 bases, with 12 bases between. This CDR3 comprises 14 residues. Germline V CDR1 and CDR2: MDHEN, SYDVKM. CDR3 protein: CASSPSGQNYGYTF. For the CDR3, the DNA is TGTGCCAGCAGTCCGTCGGGACAAAACTATGGCTACACCTTC.